The clone carrying this T cell receptor (beta chain) was seen a few times. Its antigen remains unidentified. The junction departs from the called germline gene at one end, perhaps through a read error. This sample was taken from a study of T cells in Graves' hyperthyroidism and ophthalmopathy. Overall study results and limits: Most expanded thyroid clonotypes above 0.001 recurred in blood. The model identified upcoming ophthalmopathy a median approximately six months ahead of onset. In simple terms, a model built on 13 V-J features told ophthalmopathy apart from stable hyperthyroidism.

Amplification targeted TCR beta CDR3 regions from RNA transcripts. HTBI primers were the set used in a first-round RT-PCR of the TCR CDR3. TCRdb itself ran the multiplex PCR reads through MiXCR, one entry per CDR3 protein. Of a few hundred thousand distinct CDR3 sequences in the sample, 20% to 25% were seen once. The CDR3 is 15 amino acids. Germline CDR1 is SGHTA and CDR2 is FQGNSA. Source material for PBMCs was around 10 ml fresh peripheral blood. This receptor was obtained from a woman aged 70-85 years with Graves' ophthalmopathy. The sample consisted of blood. J is TRBJ2-3 and V is TRBV7-2; TRBD2 agrees at 9 bases. The CDR3 DNA sequence: TGTGCCAGCAGCATAGCGGGAGCCGGCACAGATACGCAGTATTTT. This codes for CASSIAGAGTDTQYF.